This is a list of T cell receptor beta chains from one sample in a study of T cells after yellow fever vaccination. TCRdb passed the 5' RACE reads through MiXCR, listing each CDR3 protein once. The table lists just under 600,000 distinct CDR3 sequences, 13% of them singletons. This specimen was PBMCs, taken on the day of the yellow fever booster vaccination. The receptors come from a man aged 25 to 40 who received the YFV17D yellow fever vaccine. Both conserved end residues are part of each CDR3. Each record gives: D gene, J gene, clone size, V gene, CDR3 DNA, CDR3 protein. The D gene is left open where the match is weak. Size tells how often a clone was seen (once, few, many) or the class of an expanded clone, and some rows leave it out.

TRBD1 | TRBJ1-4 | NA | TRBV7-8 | TGTGCCAGCAGCCAAGCCGGGACAGGGATTGAAAAACTGTTTTTT | CASSQAGTGIEKLFF
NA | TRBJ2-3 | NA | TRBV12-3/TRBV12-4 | TGTGCCGCCAGGGCAGGGGGCACAGATACGCAGTATTTT | CAARAGGTDTQYF
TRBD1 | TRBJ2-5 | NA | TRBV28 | TGTGCCAGCAGTTTAAATTACCGGGACAGGGTAACAGAGACCCAGTACTTC | CASSLNYRDRVTETQYF
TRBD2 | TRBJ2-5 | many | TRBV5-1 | TGCGCCAGCAGTTGGGGAGGGCCCTCGAGTGAGACCCAGTACTTC | CASSWGGPSSETQYF
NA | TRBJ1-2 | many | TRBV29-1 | TGCAGCGTTGGAATAGCGGACCGGGGCCGTGGCTACACCTTC | CSVGIADRGRGYTF
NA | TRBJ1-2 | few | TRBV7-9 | TGTGCCAGCAGCATGGGCCCTGGGCCTAACTATGGCTACACCTTC | CASSMGPGPNYGYTF
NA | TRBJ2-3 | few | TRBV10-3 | TGTGCCATCAGTGAGTCAGTGCTACTTAAGACCCCACATTATTTT | CAISESVLLKTPHYF
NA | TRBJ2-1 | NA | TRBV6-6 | TGTGCCAGCAGGATAGTCGGGGCGGGTGAGCAGTTCTTC | CASRIVGAGEQFF
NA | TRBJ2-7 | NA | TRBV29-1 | TGCAGCGTCGAGGGACGGAGCTACGAGCAGTACTTC | CSVEGRSYEQYF
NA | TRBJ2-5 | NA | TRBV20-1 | TGCAGTGCTGGGGGGGCTAACCAAGAGACCCAGTACTTC | CSAGGANQETQYF
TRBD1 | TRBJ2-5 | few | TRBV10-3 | TGTGCCACACAGGGGAGTCCCCAAGAGACCCAGTACTTC | CATQGSPQETQYF
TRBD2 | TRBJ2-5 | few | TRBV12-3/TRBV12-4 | TGTGCCAGCAGTATAGGACTAGCGGGCCCTCAAGAGACCCAGTACTTC | CASSIGLAGPQETQYF
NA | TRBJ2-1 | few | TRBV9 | TGTGCCAGCAGCGCACGACAACCCCCTTACAATGAGCAGTTCTTC | CASSARQPPYNEQFF
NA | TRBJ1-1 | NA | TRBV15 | TGTGCCACCAGCAGAGTTGACGGGAGTATCACTGAAGCTTTCTTT | CATSRVDGSITEAFF
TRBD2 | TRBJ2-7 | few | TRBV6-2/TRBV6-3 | TGTGCCAGCAGTTACGCGGGGGGAGAGCAGTACTTC | CASSYAGGEQYF
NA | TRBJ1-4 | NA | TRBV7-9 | TGTGCCAGCAGCTTAAGGATCCCGGTAAAACTGTTTTTT | CASSLRIPVKLFF
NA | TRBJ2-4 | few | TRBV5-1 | TGCGCCAGCAGCTTGGTTGGGGGAGCCAAAAACATTCAGTACTTC | CASSLVGGAKNIQYF
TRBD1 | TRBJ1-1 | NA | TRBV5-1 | TGCGCCAGCAGCATACAGGGGGATGCGGGCACTGAAGCTTTCTTT | CASSIQGDAGTEAFF
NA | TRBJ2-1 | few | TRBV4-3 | TGCGCCAGCAGCCAACTAGCGCTGAGCTCCTACAATGAGCAGTTCTTC | CASSQLALSSYNEQFF
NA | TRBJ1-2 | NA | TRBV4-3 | TGCGCCAGCAGCCAAGATCAGGGGCAGAACTATGGCTACACCTTC | CASSQDQGQNYGYTF
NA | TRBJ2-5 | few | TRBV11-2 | TGTGCCAGCAGCTTTTCCCTCCCAGAAGAGACCCAGTACTTC | CASSFSLPEETQYF
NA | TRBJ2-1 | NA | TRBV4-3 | TGCGCCAGCAGCCAAGATCTCGGACCGGGCTCCTACAATGAGCAGTTCTTC | CASSQDLGPGSYNEQFF
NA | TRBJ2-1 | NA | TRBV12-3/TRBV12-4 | TGTGCCAGCAGGCCCGCTTTGAGACCCTACAATGAGCAGTTCTTC | CASRPALRPYNEQFF
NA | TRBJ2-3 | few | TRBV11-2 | TGTGCCAGCAGCTTACACCCAAACCGAGCGAACACAGATACGCAGTATTTT | CASSLHPNRANTDTQYF
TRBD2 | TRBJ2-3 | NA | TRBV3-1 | TGTGCCAGCAGCCAGGCCTACCTAGCGGGAGCGGGAGATACGCAGTATTTT | CASSQAYLAGAGDTQYF
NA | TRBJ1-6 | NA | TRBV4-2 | TGTGCCAGCAGCCTCCGAACAGGGAGGGATTCACCCCTCCACTTT | CASSLRTGRDSPLHF
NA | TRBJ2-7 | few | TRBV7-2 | TGTGCCAGCAGCTCGGCGACCGGGACATGGGCCTACGAGCAGTACTTC | CASSSATGTWAYEQYF
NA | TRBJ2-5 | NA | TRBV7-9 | TGTGCCAGCAGCCACCTGAGGGAGACCCAGTACTTC | CASSHLRETQYF
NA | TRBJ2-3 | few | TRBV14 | TGTGCCAGCAGCCGCCCCGGGGAGGGGGCGTACGCAGATACGCAGTATTTT | CASSRPGEGAYADTQYF